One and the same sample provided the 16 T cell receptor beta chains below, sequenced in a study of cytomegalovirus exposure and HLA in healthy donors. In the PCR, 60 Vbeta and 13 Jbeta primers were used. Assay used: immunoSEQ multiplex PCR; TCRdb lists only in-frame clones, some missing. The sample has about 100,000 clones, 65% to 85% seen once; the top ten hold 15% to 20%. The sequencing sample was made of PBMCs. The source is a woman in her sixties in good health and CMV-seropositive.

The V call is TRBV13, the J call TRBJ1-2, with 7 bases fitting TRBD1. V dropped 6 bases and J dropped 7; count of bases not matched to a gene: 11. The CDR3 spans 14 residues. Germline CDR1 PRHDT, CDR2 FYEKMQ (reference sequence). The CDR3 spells CASRPQGLGGGYTF. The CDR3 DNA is TGTGCCAGCAGACCACAGGGGCTGGGGGGTGGCTACACCTTC.

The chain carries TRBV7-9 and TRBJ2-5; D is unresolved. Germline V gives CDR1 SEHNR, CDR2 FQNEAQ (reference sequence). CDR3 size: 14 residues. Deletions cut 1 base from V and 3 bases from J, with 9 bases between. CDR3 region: CASSLGSLKETQYF. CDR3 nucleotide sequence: TGTGCCAGCAGCTTAGGGAGTCTTAAAGAGACCCAGTACTTC.

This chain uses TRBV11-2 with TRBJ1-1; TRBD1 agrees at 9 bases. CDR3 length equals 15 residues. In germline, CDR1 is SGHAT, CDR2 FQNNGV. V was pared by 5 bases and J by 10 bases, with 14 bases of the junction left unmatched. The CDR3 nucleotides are TGTGCCAGCAGCGCAATTATCGACAGGGGGGCGAGAGCTTTCTTT. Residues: CASSAIIDRGARAFF.

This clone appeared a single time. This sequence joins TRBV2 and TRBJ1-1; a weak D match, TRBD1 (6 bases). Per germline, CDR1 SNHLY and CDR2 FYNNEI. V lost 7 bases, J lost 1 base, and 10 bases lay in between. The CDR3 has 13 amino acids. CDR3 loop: CASTAGANTEAFF. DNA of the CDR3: TGTGCCAGCACAGCAGGGGCGAACACTGAAGCTTTCTTT.

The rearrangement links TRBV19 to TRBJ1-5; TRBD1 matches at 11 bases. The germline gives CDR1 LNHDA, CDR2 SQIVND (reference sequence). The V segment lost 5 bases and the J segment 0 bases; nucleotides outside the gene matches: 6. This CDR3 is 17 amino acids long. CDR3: CASSRDRGEGSNQPQHF. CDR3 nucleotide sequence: TGTGCCAGTAGTCGGGACAGGGGGGAAGGTAGCAATCAGCCCCAGCATTTT.

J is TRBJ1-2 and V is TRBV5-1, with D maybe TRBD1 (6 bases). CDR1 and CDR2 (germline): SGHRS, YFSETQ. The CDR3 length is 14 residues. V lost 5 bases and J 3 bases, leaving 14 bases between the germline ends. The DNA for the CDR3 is TGCGCCAGCAGTCCGTGGACAGAAGACTATGGCTACACCTTC. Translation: CASSPWTEDYGYTF.

The CDR3 region is CASSPLRPIQNTEAFF. CDR3 nucleotides: TGTGCCAGCAGCCCTTTACGTCCGATACAGAACACTGAAGCTTTCTTT. The genes are TRBV7-3 and TRBJ1-1, with D uncertain. V shed 5 bases and J shed 1 base, with 17 bases lying between them. The V gene's germline CDR1 is SGHTA and CDR2 FQGTGA. The CDR3 runs to 16 residues.

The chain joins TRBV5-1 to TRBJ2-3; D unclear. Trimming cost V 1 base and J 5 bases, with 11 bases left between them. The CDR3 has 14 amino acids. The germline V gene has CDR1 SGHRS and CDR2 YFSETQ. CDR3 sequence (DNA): TGCGCCAGCAGCTTGATCAGAGGCGGAGATACGCAGTATTTT. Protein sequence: CASSLIRGGDTQYF.

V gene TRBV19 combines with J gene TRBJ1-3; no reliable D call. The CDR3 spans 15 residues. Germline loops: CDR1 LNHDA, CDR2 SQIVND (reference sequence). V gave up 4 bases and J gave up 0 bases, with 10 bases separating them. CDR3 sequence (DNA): TGTGCCAGTAGTACGCAGGTATCCTCTGGAAACACCATATATTTT. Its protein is CASSTQVSSGNTIYF.

The CDR3 here is CASSLRRREGSYEQYF. The CDR3 DNA reads TGTGCCAGCAGCCTCAGACGGCGGGAGGGTTCCTACGAGCAGTACTTC. The chain joins TRBV7-8 to TRBJ2-7; 9 positions match TRBD2. The CDR3 spans 16 residues. Looked up from germline, CDR1 is SGHVS and CDR2 is FQNEAQ. Germline trimming cut 5 bases from V and 1 base from J; bases unmatched to any gene: 9.

This CDR3 reads CASSSGTGNNEKLFF. The CDR3 nucleotides are TGTGCCAGCAGTTCCGGGACAGGGAATAATGAAAAACTGTTTTTT. The V and J genes are TRBV5-4 and TRBJ1-4; 9 nucleotides line up with TRBD1. The CDR3 spans 15 residues. V dropped 5 bases and J dropped 4; count of bases not matched to a gene: 6. Germline V CDR1 and CDR2: SGHNT, YYREEE (reference sequence).

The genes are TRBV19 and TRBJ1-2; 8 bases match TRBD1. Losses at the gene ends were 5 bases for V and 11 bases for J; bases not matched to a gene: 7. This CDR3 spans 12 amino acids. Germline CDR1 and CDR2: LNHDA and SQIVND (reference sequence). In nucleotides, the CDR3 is TGTGCCAGTAGTTGGGCAGGGGGCGCGTACACCTTC. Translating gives CASSWAGGAYTF.

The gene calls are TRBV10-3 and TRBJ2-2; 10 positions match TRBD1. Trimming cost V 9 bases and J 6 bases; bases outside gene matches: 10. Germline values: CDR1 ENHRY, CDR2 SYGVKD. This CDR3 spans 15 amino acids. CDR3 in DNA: TGTGCCATGTGGCCGGGACAGGGGAGTTCCGGGGAGCTGTTTTTT. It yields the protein CAMWPGQGSSGELFF.

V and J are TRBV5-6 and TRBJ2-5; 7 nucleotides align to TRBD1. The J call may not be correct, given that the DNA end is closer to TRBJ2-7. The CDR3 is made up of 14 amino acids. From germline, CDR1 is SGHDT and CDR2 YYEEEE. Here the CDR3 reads CASSFSGQYYEQYF. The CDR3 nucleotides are TGTGCCAGCAGCTTCTCGGGACAGTACTACGAGCAGTACTTC.

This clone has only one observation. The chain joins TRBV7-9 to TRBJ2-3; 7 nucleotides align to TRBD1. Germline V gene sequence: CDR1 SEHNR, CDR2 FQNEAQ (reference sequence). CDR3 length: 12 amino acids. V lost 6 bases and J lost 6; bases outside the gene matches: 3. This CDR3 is CASSQQGDTQYF. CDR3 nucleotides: TGTGCCAGCAGTCAACAGGGGGATACGCAGTATTTT.

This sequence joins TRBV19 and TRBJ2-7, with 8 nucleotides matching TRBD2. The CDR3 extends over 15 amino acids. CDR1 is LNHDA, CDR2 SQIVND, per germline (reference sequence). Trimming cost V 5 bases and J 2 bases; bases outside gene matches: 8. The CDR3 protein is CASSHSGLAAYEQYF. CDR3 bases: TGTGCCAGTAGTCATTCAGGACTAGCTGCCTACGAGCAGTACTTC.